The 8 T cell receptor beta chains presented below share a single source sample, sequenced in a study of CD8 T cells in ankylosing spondylitis. TCRdb passed the 5' RACE reads through MiXCR, listing each CDR3 protein once. The sample has around 250,000 distinct CDR3 sequences, about 20% seen once; the top ten hold roughly 34%. The sample was blood, either unsorted or a sorted T cell fraction (not recorded which). These receptors originate from a male donor with ankylosing spondylitis or in good health (not recorded which).

This clonotype was detected only a few times. This chain connects TRBV6-4 to TRBJ2-1; D might be TRBD1 (6 bases). V lost 3 bases to trimming and J lost 0 bases, with 9 bases between them. The CDR3 runs to 15 residues. Germline V gene sequence: CDR1 MRHNA, CDR2 SNTAGT. CDR3 DNA: TGTGCCAGCAGTGAACAGGGAAGCTCCTACAATGAGCAGTTCTTC. This codes for CASSEQGSSYNEQFF.

The V call is TRBV20-1, the J call TRBJ2-3; D gene unclear. Germline lookup yields CDR1 DFQATT and CDR2 SNEGSKA (reference sequence). Trimming cost V 6 bases and J 2 bases, with 12 bases left between them. The CDR3 totals 13 residues. The CDR3 DNA reads TGCAGTGCGCCTGGAGACCTCACAGATACGCAGTATTTT. This translates into CSAPGDLTDTQYF.

The sample holds a few counts of this clonotype. This chain links TRBV6-1 with TRBJ2-7; 8 nucleotides align to TRBD2. This CDR3 spans 12 amino acids. Germline loops: CDR1 MNHNS, CDR2 SASEGT. Trimming removed 11 bases from V and 0 bases from J; junction bases left unmatched: 3. The CDR3 nucleotides read TGTGCCCATCGGGGGGGCTCCTACGAGCAGTACTTC. Residues: CAHRGGSYEQYF.

J is TRBJ2-4 and V is TRBV4-2, with 7 bases lining up with TRBD1. This CDR3 spans 15 amino acids. Germline loops: CDR1 LGHNA, CDR2 YNFKEQ. V gave up 0 bases and J gave up 9 bases; unmatched junction bases: 8. This chain's CDR3 is CASSQDEGQLGIQYF. Here the CDR3 DNA reads TGTGCCAGCAGCCAAGACGAGGGACAGTTAGGCATTCAGTACTTC.

This clonotype was detected a few times. An end of the junction does not agree with germline; a read error may underlie this. The chain recombines TRBV4-1 with TRBJ2-7; possible D gene TRBD2, 7 bases. The germline CDR1 and CDR2 sequences are MGHRA and YSYEKL. CDR3 length: 15 residues. CDR3 DNA: TGCGCCAGCAGCCCGGGGGCTAGCGGCCCCTATGAGCAGTACTTC. Translation gives CASSPGASGPYEQYF.

The rearrangement joins TRBV15 to TRBJ1-1; 7 bases map to TRBD1. J was trimmed by 1 base and V by 0 bases; bases with no gene match: 11. Germline V gene lookup returns CDR1 LNHNV and CDR2 YYDKDF (reference sequence). The CDR3 spans 18 residues. As DNA, the CDR3 is TGTGCCACCAGCAGAGATTTCAGGGAGACAGGGCCGAACACTGAAGCTTTCTTT. It encodes CATSRDFRETGPNTEAFF.

This clonotype has ten or more counts. V and J are TRBV7-8 and TRBJ2-7, with 9 bases aligning to TRBD2. With 5 bases clipped from V and 6 bases from J, the junction kept 26 bases outside the gene matches. Germline CDR1 SGHVS, CDR2 FQNEAQ. The CDR3 sequence is 20 residues long. This CDR3 reads CASSHYPRLREGPHEGEQYF. The CDR3 DNA sequence: TGTGCCAGCAGCCATTACCCCCGCTTGCGGGAGGGCCCTCATGAGGGCGAGCAGTACTTC. The complete variable domain, with remaining parts taken from reference TRBV7-8 and TRBJ2-7, reads GAGVSQSPRYKVAKRGQDVALRCDPISGHVSLFWYQQALGQGPEFLTYFQNEAQLDKSGLPSDRFFAERPEGSVSTLKIQRTQQEDSAVYLCASSHYPRLREGPHEGEQYFGPGTRLTVT.

The chain links TRBV14 to TRBJ2-1, with 8 positions matching TRBD2. This CDR3 is 15 amino acids long. Germline CDR1 and CDR2: SGHDN and FVKESK. V shed 0 bases, J shed 3 bases, and the junction held 1 base outside the gene matches. CDR3 amino acids: CASSQELAVYNEQFF. The CDR3 DNA sequence: TGTGCCAGCAGCCAAGAACTAGCGGTCTACAATGAGCAGTTCTTC.